This T cell receptor beta chain was sequenced during a study of T cell responses to AZD1222 COVID-19 vaccine. Profiling relied on immunoSEQ multiplex PCR, and the TCRdb table lists in-frame clones only, not all of them. The table includes approximately 170,000 clones, approximately 90% detected once. Germline V gives CDR1 MNHEY, CDR2 SMNVEV (reference sequence). V dropped 3 bases and J dropped 4; count of bases not matched to a gene: 6. This CDR3 spans 14 amino acids. This chain connects TRBV27 to TRBJ2-7; 7 bases line up with TRBD1. The sequence was obtained from an adult in good health. Sample: peripheral blood, taken on day 0 of AZD1222 vaccination. The CDR3 nucleotides read TGTGCCAGCAGTTTTTCAGGGGGTAGGTACGAGCAGTACTTC. Protein product: CASSFSGGRYEQYF.